This entry lists 22 T cell receptor beta chains sequenced from one sample in a study of T cell responses to AZD1222 COVID-19 vaccine. Clones were read by immunoSEQ multiplex PCR, and TCRdb kept only the in-frame ones, dropping some. The table has tens of thousands of clones, roughly four fifths seen once. The material sequenced was peripheral blood, taken on day 0 of AZD1222 vaccination. Source of these receptors: an adult in good health.

This clone was counted a single time. The V and J genes are TRBV19 and TRBJ2-7, with 9 bases identical to TRBD1. The CDR3 length is 15 residues. The V gene's germline CDR1 is LNHDA and CDR2 SQIVND (reference sequence). V shed 4 bases, J shed 1 base, and the junction held 5 bases outside the gene matches. The CDR3 nucleotides are TGTGCCAGTAGTAACACAGGGGGCCTTTCCTACGAGCAGTACTTC. This codes for CASSNTGGLSYEQYF.

The chain uses TRBV6-5 and TRBJ2-2; D is unresolved. V was pared by 4 bases and J by 8 bases, with 17 bases between. The CDR3 extends over 15 amino acids. Germline-derived CDR1 and CDR2 are MNHEY and SVGAGI. The CDR3 loop reads CASSSLVRPQGELFF. The CDR3 bases are TGTGCCAGCAGTTCCCTGGTCCGCCCGCAAGGGGAGCTGTTTTTT.

This sequence joins TRBV6-5 and TRBJ1-5; unclear D gene. This CDR3 region has 13 residues. V was shortened by 8 bases and J by 0 bases, with 8 bases between the two germline ends. Germline V gene data show CDR1 as MNHEY and CDR2 as SVGAGI. The CDR3 is CASEPYSNQPQHF. The CDR3 bases are TGTGCCAGCGAACCGTATAGCAATCAGCCCCAGCATTTT.

The rearrangement links TRBV9 to TRBJ1-6; TRBD1 might be the D (6 bases). The CDR3 totals 14 residues. V lost 3 bases, J lost 7 bases, and 11 bases lay in between. Germline CDR1 is SGDLS and CDR2 is YYNGEE. CDR3 sequence (DNA): TGTGCCAGCAGCGAGGGGGACGGGAATTCACCCCTCCACTTT. Translated, it gives CASSEGDGNSPLHF.

V usage is TRBV2 and J usage is TRBJ1-1; D is uncertain. The CDR3 is 14 residues long. The germline V and J ends were trimmed by 5 bases and 0 bases, with 10 bases remaining between them. Germline values: CDR1 SNHLY, CDR2 FYNNEI. Here the CDR3 DNA reads TGTGCCAGCAGTATGAGGGTAGTGAACACTGAAGCTTTCTTT. Protein sequence: CASSMRVVNTEAFF.

The chain couples TRBV7-9 to TRBJ1-2; D gene unclear. CDR3 length: 13 amino acids. Between the trimmed V and J ends, which lost 4 bases and 4 bases, there was a span of 10 bases. Per the germline V gene, CDR1 is SEHNR and CDR2 is FQNEAQ (reference sequence). The CDR3 DNA is TGTGCCAGCAGCTCGGACTTAATCTATGGCTACACCTTC. Protein: CASSSDLIYGYTF.

This clone was recorded only once. The V call is TRBV11-3, the J call TRBJ2-1, with 7 positions matching TRBD1. Trimming took 2 bases from V and 2 from J; bases not matched to a gene: 3. The germline V gene encodes CDR1 SGHNT and CDR2 YENEEA. The CDR3 has 15 residues. The CDR3 loop is CASSLTTGPYNEQFF. The CDR3 region has the DNA TGTGCCAGCAGCTTAACGACAGGGCCCTACAATGAGCAGTTCTTC.

The genes are TRBV20-1 and TRBJ1-2; 7 bases agree with TRBD1. The CDR3 consists of 10 residues. Germline trimming cut 5 bases from V and 7 bases from J; bases unmatched to any gene: 1. The germline gives CDR1 DFQATT, CDR2 SNEGSKA (reference sequence). The CDR3 DNA follows: TGCAGTGCTCGGGACAGTGGCTACACCTTC. Amino acids: CSARDSGYTF.

The chain couples TRBV6-5 to TRBJ1-1; TRBD1 matches 10 bases. The CDR3 loop spans 15 amino acids. Losses at the gene ends were 2 bases for V and 3 bases for J; bases not matched to a gene: 3. The V gene's germline CDR1 is MNHEY and CDR2 SVGAGI. The CDR3 DNA reads TGTGCCAGCAGTTACCTAGGACAGGGGGACACTGAAGCTTTCTTT. It specifies CASSYLGQGDTEAFF.

The chain carries TRBV19 and TRBJ2-5; D is undetermined. V lost 4 bases to trimming and J lost 1 base, with 13 bases between them. This CDR3 region has 15 residues. CDR1 is LNHDA, CDR2 SQIVND, per germline (reference sequence). DNA for the CDR3: TGTGCCAGTAGTAGGGTAATAGGTCCCCAAGAGACCCAGTACTTC. Translation: CASSRVIGPQETQYF.

The V gene is TRBV5-4, the J gene TRBJ1-1; D gene ambiguous. Trimming removed 2 bases from V and 7 bases from J, with 15 bases in between. Germline CDR1 and CDR2: SGHNT and YYREEE (reference sequence). CDR3 length equals 14 residues. In DNA, the CDR3 is TGTGCCAGCAGCTTCGAGACGGTCTTTGGTGAAGCTTTCTTT. Its protein is CASSFETVFGEAFF.

The chain links TRBV5-1 to TRBJ1-4; D gene ambiguous. The CDR3 covers 15 residues. Looked up from germline, CDR1 is SGHRS and CDR2 is YFSETQ. With 0 bases removed from V and 0 bases from J, the gap between germline ends came to 6 bases. Here the CDR3 DNA reads TGCGCCAGCAGCTTGGCGCGGGCAACTAATGAAAAACTGTTTTTT. Encoded protein: CASSLARATNEKLFF.

This clone was found once. The chain uses TRBV7-9 and TRBJ2-2; TRBD1 matches at 8 bases. The germline CDR1 and CDR2 sequences are SEHNR and FQNEAQ (reference sequence). The CDR3 runs 15 residues. With V trimmed by 5 bases and J by 4 bases, 6 bases remained unmatched. CDR3 protein: CASSTRTGPTGELFF. The CDR3 DNA is TGTGCCAGCAGCACGAGGACAGGGCCCACCGGGGAGCTGTTTTTT.

The gene calls are TRBV14 and TRBJ1-2, with TRBD1 matching over 7 bases. The CDR3 totals 16 residues. Per germline, CDR1 SGHDN and CDR2 FVKESK. V gave up 4 bases and J gave up 3 bases; unmatched junction bases: 11. The chain's CDR3 is CASSPLEGAPYYGYTF. DNA of the CDR3: TGTGCCAGCAGCCCCTTGGAGGGGGCGCCGTACTATGGCTACACCTTC.

V gene TRBV7-6 combines with J gene TRBJ1-1; TRBD1 agrees at 7 bases. The CDR3 contains 15 residues. Germline V gene lookup returns CDR1 SGHVS and CDR2 FNYEAQ. Trimming at V came to 4 bases and at J to 5 bases, leaving 10 bases not matched to a gene. For the CDR3, the DNA is TGTGCCAGCAGCTCAATGACAGGGCGGGGGACTGAAGCTTTCTTT. Translation: CASSSMTGRGTEAFF.

The chain employs TRBV7-6 and TRBJ1-6; D gene unclear. Germline CDR1 SGHVS, CDR2 FNYEAQ. CDR3 length: 15 residues. V was cut by 5 bases and J by 4 bases, with 12 bases left in between. The CDR3 here is CASSPKLGYNSPLHF. Here the CDR3 DNA reads TGTGCCAGCAGCCCGAAGCTCGGGTATAATTCACCCCTCCACTTT. Combining the CDR3 with reference TRBV7-6 and TRBJ1-6 gives the whole variable domain GAGVSQSPRYKVTKRGQDVALRCDPISGHVSLYWYRQALGQGPEFLTYFNYEAQQDKSGLPNDRFSAERPEGSISTLTIQRTEQRDSAMYRCASSPKLGYNSPLHFGNGTRLTVT.

As regards this clone: The same CDR3 also results from other DNA sequences found in this sample. The chain recombines TRBV7-9 with TRBJ1-6; TRBD1 matches 9 bases. Trimming removed 0 bases from V and 7 bases from J; junction bases left unmatched: 1. There are 15 residues in the CDR3. Germline lookup yields CDR1 SEHNR and CDR2 FQNEAQ (reference sequence). CDR3 bases: TGTGCCAGCAGCTTAGCTGGGACAGGGAATTCACCCCTCCACTTT. Residues: CASSLAGTGNSPLHF.

This chain joins TRBV11-1 and TRBJ2-2; no clear D gene. V lost 6 bases, J lost 6 bases, and 14 bases lay in between. Germline CDR1 SGHAT, CDR2 FQDESV (reference sequence). There are 14 residues in the CDR3. The chain's CDR3 is CASRPFLGSGELFF. CDR3 nucleotide sequence: TGTGCCAGCAGACCCTTCCTCGGATCCGGGGAGCTGTTTTTT.

The J gene is TRBJ2-1, the V gene TRBV13; no clear D gene. This CDR3 has 14 amino acids. Germline CDR1 reads PRHDT; CDR2 reads FYEKMQ (reference sequence). V was trimmed by 2 bases and J by 13 bases, leaving 18 bases between them. CDR3 DNA: TGTGCCAGCAGCTTAAGTCCTAATCCCACAAATCAGTTCTTC. It translates to CASSLSPNPTNQFF.

V usage is TRBV7-2 and J usage is TRBJ1-6, with 9 positions matching TRBD1. The V gene's germline CDR1 is SGHTA and CDR2 FQGNSA. Trimming at V came to 8 bases and at J to 10 bases, leaving 9 bases not matched to a gene. The CDR3 spans 14 residues. CDR3 nucleotide sequence: TGTGCCAGCCAGGGGGGACAGGGTGGGTCACCCCTCCACTTT. Translating it yields CASQGGQGGSPLHF.

In DNA form, the CDR3 reads TGTGCCAGCAGCTTACTGTCCGTCGGAACCACAGATACGCAGTATTTT. Protein product: CASSLLSVGTTDTQYF. The V call is TRBV7-2, the J call TRBJ2-3, with D hard to call. Trimming shortened V by 2 bases and J by 2 bases, and 14 bases separated the two germline ends. The CDR3 has 16 amino acids. CDR1 and CDR2 from the germline V gene are SGHTA and FQGNSA.

This clone turned up a few times. V and J are TRBV4-1 and TRBJ2-1; 15 bases match TRBD2. The CDR3 is 17 residues long. Per the germline V gene, CDR1 is MGHRA and CDR2 is YSYEKL. The junction had 8 bases not matched to a gene; V was cut back by 5 bases and J by 6 bases. Here the CDR3 DNA reads TGCGCCAGCAGCAACCACGGACTAGCGGGGGGGCTCAATGAGCAGTTCTTC. Translating it yields CASSNHGLAGGLNEQFF.